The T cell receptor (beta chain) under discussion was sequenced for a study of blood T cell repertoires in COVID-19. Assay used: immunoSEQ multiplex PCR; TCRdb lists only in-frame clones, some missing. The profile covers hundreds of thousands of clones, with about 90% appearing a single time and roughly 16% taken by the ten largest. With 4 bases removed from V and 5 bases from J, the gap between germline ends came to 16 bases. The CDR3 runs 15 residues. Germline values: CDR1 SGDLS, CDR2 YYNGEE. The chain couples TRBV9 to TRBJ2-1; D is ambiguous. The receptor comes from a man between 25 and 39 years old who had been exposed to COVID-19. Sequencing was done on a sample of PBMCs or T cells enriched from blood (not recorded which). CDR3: CASSPRLVDDNEQFF. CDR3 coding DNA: TGTGCCAGCAGCCCCCGTTTAGTAGATGACAATGAGCAGTTCTTC.